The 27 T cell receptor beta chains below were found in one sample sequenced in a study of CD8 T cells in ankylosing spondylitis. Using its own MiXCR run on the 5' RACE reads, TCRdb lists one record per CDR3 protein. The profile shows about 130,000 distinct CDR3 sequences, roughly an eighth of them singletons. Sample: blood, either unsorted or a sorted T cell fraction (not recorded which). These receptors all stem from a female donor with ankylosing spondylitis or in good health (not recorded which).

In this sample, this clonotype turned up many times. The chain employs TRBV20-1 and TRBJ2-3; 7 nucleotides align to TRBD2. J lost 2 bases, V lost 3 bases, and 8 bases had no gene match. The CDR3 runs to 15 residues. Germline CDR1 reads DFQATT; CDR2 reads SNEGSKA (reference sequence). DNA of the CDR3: TGCAGTGCTAGGAGGCTAGCGGAGAACACAGATACGCAGTATTTT. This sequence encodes CSARRLAENTDTQYF.

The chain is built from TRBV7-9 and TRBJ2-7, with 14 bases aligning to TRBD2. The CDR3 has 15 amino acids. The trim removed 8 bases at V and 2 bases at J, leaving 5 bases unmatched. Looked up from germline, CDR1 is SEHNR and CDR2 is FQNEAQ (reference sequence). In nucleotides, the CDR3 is TGTGCCAGCCAACCGGGACTAGCGGGAGCCTACGAGCAGTACTTC. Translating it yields CASQPGLAGAYEQYF. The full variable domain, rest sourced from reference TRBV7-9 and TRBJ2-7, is DTGVSQNPRHKITKRGQNVTFRCDPISEHNRLYWYRQTLGQGPEFLTYFQNEAQLEKSRLLSDRFSAERPKGSFSTLEIQRTEQGDSAMYLCASQPGLAGAYEQYFGPGTRLTVT.

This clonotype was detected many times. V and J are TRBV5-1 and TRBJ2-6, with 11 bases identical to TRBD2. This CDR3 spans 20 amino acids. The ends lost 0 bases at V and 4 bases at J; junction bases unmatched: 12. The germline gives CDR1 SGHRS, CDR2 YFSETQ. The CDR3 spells CASSLGSTSGIRSGANVLTF. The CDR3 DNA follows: TGCGCCAGCAGCTTGGGATCGACTAGCGGGATCCGATCCGGGGCCAACGTCCTGACTTTC.

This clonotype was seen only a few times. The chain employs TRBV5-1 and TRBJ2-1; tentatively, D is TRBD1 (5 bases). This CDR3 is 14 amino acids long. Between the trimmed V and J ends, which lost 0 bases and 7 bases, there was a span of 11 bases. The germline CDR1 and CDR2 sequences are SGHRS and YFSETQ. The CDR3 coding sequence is TGCGCCAGCAGCTTGGCCGCCCAGGGTAATGAGCAGTTCTTC. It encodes CASSLAAQGNEQFF.

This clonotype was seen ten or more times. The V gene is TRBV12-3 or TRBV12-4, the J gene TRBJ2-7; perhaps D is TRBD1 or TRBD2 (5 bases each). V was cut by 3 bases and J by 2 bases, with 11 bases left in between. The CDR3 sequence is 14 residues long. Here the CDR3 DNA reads TGTGCCAGCAGTTTGAAGCAGGGACCCTACGAGCAGTACTTC. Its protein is CASSLKQGPYEQYF.

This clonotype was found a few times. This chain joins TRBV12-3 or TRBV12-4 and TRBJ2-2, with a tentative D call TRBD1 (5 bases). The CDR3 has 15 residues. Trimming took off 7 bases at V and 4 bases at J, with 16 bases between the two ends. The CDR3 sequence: CASISGLRPTGELFF. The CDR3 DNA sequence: TGTGCCAGCATTTCAGGGCTCAGGCCCACCGGGGAGCTGTTTTTT.

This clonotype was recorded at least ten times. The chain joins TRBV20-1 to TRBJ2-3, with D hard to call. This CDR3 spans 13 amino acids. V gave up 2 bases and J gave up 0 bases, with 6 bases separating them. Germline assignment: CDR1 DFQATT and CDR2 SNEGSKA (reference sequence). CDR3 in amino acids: CSARPFSTDTQYF. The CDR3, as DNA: TGCAGTGCTAGACCTTTTAGCACAGATACGCAGTATTTT.

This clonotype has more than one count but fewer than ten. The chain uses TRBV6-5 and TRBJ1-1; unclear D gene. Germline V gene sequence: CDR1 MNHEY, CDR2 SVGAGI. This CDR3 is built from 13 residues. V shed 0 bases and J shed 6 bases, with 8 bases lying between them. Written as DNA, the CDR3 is TGTGCCAGCAGTTACTCTGGGAAACCTGAAGCTTTCTTT. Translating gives CASSYSGKPEAFF.

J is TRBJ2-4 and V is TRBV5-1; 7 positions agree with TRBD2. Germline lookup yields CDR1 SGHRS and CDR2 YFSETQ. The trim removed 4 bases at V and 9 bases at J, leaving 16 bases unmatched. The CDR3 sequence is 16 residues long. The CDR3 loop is CASSPGLSGRSVIQYF. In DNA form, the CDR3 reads TGCGCCAGCAGCCCGGGACTATCGGGACGGTCGGTCATTCAGTACTTC. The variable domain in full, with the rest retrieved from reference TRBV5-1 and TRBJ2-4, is KAGVTQTPRYLIKTRGQQVTLSCSPISGHRSVSWYQQTPGQGLQFLFEYFSETQRNKGNFPGRFSGRQFSNSRSEMNVSTLELGDSALYLCASSPGLSGRSVIQYFGAGTRLSVL.

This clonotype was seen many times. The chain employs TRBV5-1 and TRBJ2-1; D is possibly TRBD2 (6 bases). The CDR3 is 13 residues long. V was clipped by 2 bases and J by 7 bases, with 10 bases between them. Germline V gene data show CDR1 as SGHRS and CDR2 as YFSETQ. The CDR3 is CASSFSGANEQFF. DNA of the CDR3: TGCGCCAGCAGCTTTTCGGGAGCTAATGAGCAGTTCTTC.

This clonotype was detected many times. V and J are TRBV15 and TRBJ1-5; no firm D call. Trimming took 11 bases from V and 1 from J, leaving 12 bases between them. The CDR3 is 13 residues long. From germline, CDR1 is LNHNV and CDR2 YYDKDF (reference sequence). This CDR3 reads CAAGSMSNQPQHF. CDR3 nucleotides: TGTGCCGCCGGCAGTATGAGCAATCAGCCCCAGCATTTT.

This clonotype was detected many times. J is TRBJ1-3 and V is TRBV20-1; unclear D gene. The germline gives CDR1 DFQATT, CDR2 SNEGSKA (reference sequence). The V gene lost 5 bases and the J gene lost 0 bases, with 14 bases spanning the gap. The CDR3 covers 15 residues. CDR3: CSASGRGSSGNTIYF. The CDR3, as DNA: TGCAGTGCTTCGGGCCGAGGCAGCTCTGGAAACACCATATATTTT.

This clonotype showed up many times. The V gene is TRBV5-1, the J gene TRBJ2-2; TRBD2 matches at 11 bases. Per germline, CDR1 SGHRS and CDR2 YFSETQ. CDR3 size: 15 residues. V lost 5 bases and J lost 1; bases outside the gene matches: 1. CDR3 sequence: CASRLAGENTGELFF. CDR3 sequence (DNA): TGCGCCAGCAGACTAGCGGGAGAGAACACCGGGGAGCTGTTTTTT.

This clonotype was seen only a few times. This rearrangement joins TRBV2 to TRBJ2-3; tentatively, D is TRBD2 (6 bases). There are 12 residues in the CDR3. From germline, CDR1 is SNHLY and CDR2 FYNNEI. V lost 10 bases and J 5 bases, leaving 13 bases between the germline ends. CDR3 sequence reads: CANGTGRDTQYF. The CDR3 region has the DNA TGTGCCAACGGGACTGGACGAGATACGCAGTATTTT.

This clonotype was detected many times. CDR3 amino acids: CASSLEVISYEQYF. As DNA, the CDR3 is TGTGCCAGCAGCTTAGAGGTCATCTCCTACGAGCAGTACTTC. The chain couples TRBV7-9 to TRBJ2-7; D gene uncertain. This CDR3 is built from 14 residues. CDR1 SEHNR and CDR2 FQNEAQ come from the germline V gene (reference sequence). V was shortened by 1 base and J by 0 bases, with 7 bases between the two germline ends.

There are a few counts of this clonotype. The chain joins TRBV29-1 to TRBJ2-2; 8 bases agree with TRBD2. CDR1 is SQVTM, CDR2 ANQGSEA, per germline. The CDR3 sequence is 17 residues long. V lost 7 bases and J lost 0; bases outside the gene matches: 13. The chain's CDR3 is CSGGGLVGKTNTGELFF. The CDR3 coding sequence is TGCAGCGGGGGGGGACTAGTAGGGAAAACGAACACCGGGGAGCTGTTTTTT.

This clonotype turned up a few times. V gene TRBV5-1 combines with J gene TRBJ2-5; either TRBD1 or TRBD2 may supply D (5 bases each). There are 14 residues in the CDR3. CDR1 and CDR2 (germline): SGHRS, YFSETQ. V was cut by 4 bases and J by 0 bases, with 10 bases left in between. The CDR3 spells CASSPGRNQETQYF. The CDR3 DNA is TGCGCCAGCAGCCCGGGACGCAACCAAGAGACCCAGTACTTC.

In DNA form, the CDR3 reads TGTGCCAGCAAACGGGGTTTAAGCACAGATACGCAGTATTTT. Its protein is CASKRGLSTDTQYF. The rearrangement links TRBV2 to TRBJ2-3; maybe TRBD2 (5 bases). The germline V and J ends were trimmed by 7 bases and 0 bases, with 11 bases remaining between them. The CDR3 contains 14 residues. CDR1 is SNHLY, CDR2 FYNNEI, per germline.

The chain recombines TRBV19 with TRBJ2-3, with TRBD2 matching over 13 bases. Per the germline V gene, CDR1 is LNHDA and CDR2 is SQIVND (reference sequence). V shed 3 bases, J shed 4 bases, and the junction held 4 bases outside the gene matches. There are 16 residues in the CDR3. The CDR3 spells CASSMGGLAGADTQYF. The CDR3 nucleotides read TGTGCCAGTAGTATGGGTGGACTAGCGGGAGCAGATACGCAGTATTTT.

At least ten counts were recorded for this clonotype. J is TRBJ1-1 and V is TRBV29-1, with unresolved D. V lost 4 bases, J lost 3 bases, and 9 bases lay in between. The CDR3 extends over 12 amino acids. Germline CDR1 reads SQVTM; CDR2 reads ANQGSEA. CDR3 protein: CSVGGTDTEAFF. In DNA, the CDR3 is TGCAGCGTTGGGGGAACCGACACTGAAGCTTTCTTT.

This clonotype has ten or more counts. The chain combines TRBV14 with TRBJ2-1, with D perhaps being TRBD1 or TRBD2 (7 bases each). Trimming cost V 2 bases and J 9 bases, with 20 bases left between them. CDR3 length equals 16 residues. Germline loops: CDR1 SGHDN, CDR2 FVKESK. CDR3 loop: CASSQRGRGSFVEQFF. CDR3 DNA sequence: TGTGCCAGCAGCCAAAGGGGGCGCGGGAGTTTTGTTGAGCAGTTCTTC.

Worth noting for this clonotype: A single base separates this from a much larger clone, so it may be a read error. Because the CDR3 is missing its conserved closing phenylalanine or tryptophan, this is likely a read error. The CDR3 DNA reads as TGCAGTGCTAGAAGACAGGGTGGGGACTATGGCTACACCCTC. Protein: CSARRQGGDYGYTL. The gene calls are TRBV20-1 and TRBJ1-2; 7 bases are shared with TRBD1. The ends lost 2 bases at V and 3 bases at J; junction bases unmatched: 6. CDR3 size: 14 residues. The germline V gene has CDR1 DFQATT and CDR2 SNEGSKA (reference sequence).

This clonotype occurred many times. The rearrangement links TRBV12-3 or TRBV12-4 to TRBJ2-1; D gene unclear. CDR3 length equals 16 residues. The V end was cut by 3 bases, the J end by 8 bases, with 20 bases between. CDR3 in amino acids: CASSFGGLLMVDEQFF. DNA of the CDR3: TGTGCCAGCAGTTTTGGTGGTTTGTTGATGGTCGATGAGCAGTTCTTC.

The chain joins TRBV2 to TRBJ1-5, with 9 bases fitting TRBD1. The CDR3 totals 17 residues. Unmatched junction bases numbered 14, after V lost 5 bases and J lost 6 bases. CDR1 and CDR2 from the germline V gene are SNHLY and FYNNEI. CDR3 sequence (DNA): TGTGCCAGCAGTCTCAGGCGCCCGGGACAGGGTTTTCAGCCCCAGCATTTT. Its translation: CASSLRRPGQGFQPQHF.

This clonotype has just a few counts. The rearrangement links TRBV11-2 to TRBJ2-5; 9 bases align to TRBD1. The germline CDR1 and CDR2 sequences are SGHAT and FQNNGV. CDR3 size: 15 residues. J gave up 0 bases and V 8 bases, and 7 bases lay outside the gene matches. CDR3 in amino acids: CASGAGTGYQETQYF. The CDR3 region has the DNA TGTGCCAGCGGGGCCGGGACAGGGTACCAAGAGACCCAGTACTTC.

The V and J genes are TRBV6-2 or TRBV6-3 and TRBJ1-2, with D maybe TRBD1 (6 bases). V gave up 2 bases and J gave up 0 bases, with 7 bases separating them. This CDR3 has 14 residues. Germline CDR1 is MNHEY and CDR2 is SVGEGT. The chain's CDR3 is CASSYEGANYGYTF. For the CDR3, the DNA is TGTGCCAGCAGTTACGAGGGGGCTAACTATGGCTACACCTTC.

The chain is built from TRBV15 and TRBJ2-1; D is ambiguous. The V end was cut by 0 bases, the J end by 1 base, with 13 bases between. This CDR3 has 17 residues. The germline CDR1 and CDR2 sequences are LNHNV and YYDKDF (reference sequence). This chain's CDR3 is CATSRDQAPVSYNEQFF. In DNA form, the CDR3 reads TGTGCCACCAGCAGAGATCAAGCGCCGGTGTCCTACAATGAGCAGTTCTTC.